This T cell receptor (beta chain) is drawn from a study of graft-versus-host responses after intestinal transplantation. Study information: Each transplant was multivisceral, liver-intestinal, or isolated intestinal. All of the recipients had induction that used anti-thymocyte globulin, then tacrolimus and steroids for roughly three years. Whole-study findings and limits: GvH clonotypes were identified within recipient marrow, with a subset emerging first in ileum or blood. Those patients showing graft-donor T cell macrochimerism displayed high graft-versus-host to host-versus-graft clonal ratios in allografts.

Here immunoSEQ multiplex PCR was the method, and the copy in TCRdb shows in-frame clones only, minus some. The table records roughly 38,000 clones, over 90% of them present only once. Details on this clone: Its antigen is as yet unknown.

This CDR3 region has 14 residues. The V gene's germline CDR1 is SGHDT and CDR2 YYEEEE. Trimming removed 0 bases from V and 2 bases from J, with 8 bases in between. The origin of this receptor is a human donor who was the organ donor for an intestinal transplant. The sequences come from unstimulated CD8+ T cells sorted from spleen or lymph node cells, collected before transplant. J is TRBJ1-1 and V is TRBV5-6, with D hard to call. This chain's CDR3 is CASSLGGENTEAFF. The CDR3 bases are TGTGCCAGCAGCTTGGGTGGGGAAAACACTGAAGCTTTCTTT. Complete variable domain (other parts from reference TRBV5-6 and TRBJ1-1): DAGVTQSPTHLIKTRGQQVTLRCSPKSGHDTVSWYQQALGQGPQFIFQYYEEEERQRGNFPDRFSGHQFPNYSSELNVNALLLGDSALYLCASSLGGENTEAFFGQGTRLTVV.